A single sample gave rise to the 15 T cell receptor beta chains below, sequenced in a study of CD8 T cells in Susac syndrome. RNA totalling about 0.5 to 1 ug underwent reverse transcription with random hexamers. From the immunoSEQ multiplex PCR reads, TCRdb called clonotypes with MiXCR, one entry per CDR3 protein. Found here are approximately 130,000 distinct CDR3 sequences, around 95% of them singletons; the top ten hold about 0.098%. The sequencing sample was made of CD4+ T cells from PBMCs. The receptors originated from a human donor in good health.

The chain is built from TRBV18 and TRBJ2-1; D may be TRBD1 or TRBD2 (5 bases each). Trimming stripped 3 bases from V and 1 base from J, with 19 bases between. The germline V gene has CDR1 KGHSH and CDR2 LQKENI. The CDR3 sequence is 18 residues long. Here the CDR3 DNA reads TGTGCCAGCTCACCGACCCAGGGCCGGGATCGGTCCTACAATGAGCAGTTCTTC. This encodes CASSPTQGRDRSYNEQFF.

J is TRBJ1-1 and V is TRBV29-1; no reliable D call. The CDR3 contains 14 residues. Germline V lookup: CDR1 SQVTM, CDR2 ANQGSEA. V was clipped by 1 base and J by 5 bases, with 14 bases between them. The CDR3: CSVEVKWGGTEAFF. CDR3 coding DNA: TGCAGCGTTGAAGTAAAATGGGGTGGTACTGAAGCTTTCTTT.

The chain is built from TRBV29-1 and TRBJ2-7; possibly TRBD2 for D (5 bases). The CDR3 covers 12 residues. Germline-derived CDR1 and CDR2 are SQVTM and ANQGSEA. The V gene lost 7 bases and the J gene lost 4 bases, with 14 bases spanning the gap. The CDR3 loop reads CSAALRGYEQYF. CDR3 coding DNA: TGCAGCGCCGCCTTACGCGGGTACGAGCAGTACTTC.

This chain uses TRBV5-1 with TRBJ2-5; perhaps D is TRBD1 or TRBD2 (5 bases each). CDR1 is SGHRS, CDR2 YFSETQ, per germline. The CDR3 totals 14 residues. V shed 4 bases and J shed 2 bases, with 12 bases lying between them. The CDR3: CASSPGARQETQYF. The CDR3 nucleotides read TGCGCCAGCAGCCCCGGGGCCAGACAAGAGACCCAGTACTTC.

The V call is TRBV9, the J call TRBJ2-2; 9 nucleotides match TRBD1. V lost 4 bases, J lost 2 bases, and 6 bases stayed unmatched. The CDR3 runs to 16 residues. The germline V gene has CDR1 SGDLS and CDR2 YYNGEE. The CDR3 sequence is CASSPTTGGNTGELFF. The CDR3 DNA reads TGTGCCAGCAGCCCTACGACAGGGGGAAACACCGGGGAGCTGTTTTTT.

The V call is TRBV3-1, the J call TRBJ2-1; D remains unclear. The CDR3 runs to 15 residues. Germline CDR1 and CDR2: LGHDT and YNNKEL (reference sequence). The V gene lost 2 bases and the J gene lost 7 bases, with 15 bases spanning the gap. The CDR3 region is CASSQWTAGSNEQFF. CDR3 nucleotide sequence: TGTGCCAGCAGCCAATGGACGGCTGGATCGAATGAGCAGTTCTTC.

The CDR3 reads CASSQQDRGTWSNQPQHF. The CDR3 DNA follows: TGCGCCAGCAGCCAACAGGACAGGGGTACGTGGAGCAATCAGCCCCAGCATTTT. This chain joins TRBV4-3 and TRBJ1-5, with 9 positions matching TRBD1. CDR1 is LGHNA, CDR2 YSLEER, per germline. This CDR3 spans 18 amino acids. Trimming took 2 bases from V and 1 from J; bases not matched to a gene: 9.

This rearrangement joins TRBV23-1 to TRBJ1-1, with D hard to call. TRBV23-1 is an ORF, with its function uncertain. CDR3 length equals 16 residues. V shed 7 bases and J shed 1 base, with 19 bases lying between them. CDR3 residues: CASNDDSYAANTEAFF. CDR3 DNA sequence: TGCGCCAGCAATGACGATTCTTATGCGGCGAACACTGAAGCTTTCTTT.

CDR3 coding DNA: TGCGCCAGCAGCTCGCTGACTAGCGGGAGGGAGGGGAATGAGCAGTTCTTC. Translated: CASSSLTSGREGNEQFF. This sequence joins TRBV5-1 and TRBJ2-1; 14 bases align to TRBD2. There are 17 residues in the CDR3. Germline values: CDR1 SGHRS, CDR2 YFSETQ. The V gene end was trimmed by 3 bases and the J gene end by 7 bases; junction bases not matched to a gene: 9.

The rearrangement links TRBV6-5 to TRBJ1-6, with TRBD1 matching over 10 bases. Looked up from germline, CDR1 is MNHEY and CDR2 is SVGAGI. V lost 0 bases and J lost 6; bases outside the gene matches: 2. The CDR3 runs 16 residues. Here the CDR3 DNA reads TGTGCCAGCAGTTACTCGTGGACAGGGGGTAATTCACCCCTCCACTTT. Residues: CASSYSWTGGNSPLHF.

CDR3 coding DNA: TGTGCCTGGAGTCCGACAGGGACCATCACAGATACGCAGTATTTT. Its translation is CAWSPTGTITDTQYF. The chain combines TRBV30 with TRBJ2-3; 7 nucleotides align to TRBD1. Trimming removed 2 bases from V and 2 bases from J; junction bases left unmatched: 7. Germline V CDR1 and CDR2: GTSNPN, SVGIG (reference sequence). The CDR3 sequence is 15 residues long.

This rearrangement joins TRBV2 to TRBJ1-1, with 9 bases lining up with TRBD1. The CDR3 runs to 14 residues. The germline V gene encodes CDR1 SNHLY and CDR2 FYNNEI. Trimming at V came to 7 bases and at J to 6 bases, leaving 9 bases not matched to a gene. The CDR3 region is CASTLTGGVAEAFF. The CDR3 nucleotides are TGTGCCAGCACCCTAACAGGGGGCGTCGCTGAAGCTTTCTTT.

The rearrangement uses TRBV7-3 and TRBJ2-1; D might be TRBD1 or TRBD2, each matching 5 bases. V was pared by 5 bases and J by 10 bases, with 18 bases between. This CDR3 is built from 14 residues. The V gene's germline CDR1 is SGHTA and CDR2 FQGTGA. Here the CDR3 DNA reads TGTGCCAGCAGCCCGGGGATTGAAGGGGCCGAGCAGTTCTTC. This encodes CASSPGIEGAEQFF.

The rearrangement links TRBV29-1 to TRBJ1-2; the D gene is possibly TRBD1 (5 bases). The length of the CDR3 is 12 residues. The ends were cut back, 7 bases at V and 3 bases at J, with 12 bases in the middle. Looked up from germline, CDR1 is SQVTM and CDR2 is ANQGSEA. The CDR3 here is CSGQKGDYGYTF. The CDR3 region has the DNA TGCAGCGGACAGAAGGGAGACTATGGCTACACCTTC.

This sequence joins TRBV7-9 and TRBJ1-2; D gene ambiguous. From germline, CDR1 is SEHNR and CDR2 FQNEAQ (reference sequence). Trimming removed 5 bases from V and 2 bases from J, with 18 bases in between. The CDR3 length is 16 residues. CDR3 region: CASSPRQRPTNYGYTF. CDR3 nucleotides: TGTGCCAGCAGCCCCCGTCAACGGCCCACGAACTATGGCTACACCTTC. Full variable domain (missing parts from reference TRBV7-9 and TRBJ1-2): DTGVSQNPRHKITKRGQNVTFRCDPISEHNRLYWYRQTLGQGPEFLTYFQNEAQLEKSRLLSDRFSAERPKGSFSTLEIQRTEQGDSAMYLCASSPRQRPTNYGYTFGSGTRLTVV.